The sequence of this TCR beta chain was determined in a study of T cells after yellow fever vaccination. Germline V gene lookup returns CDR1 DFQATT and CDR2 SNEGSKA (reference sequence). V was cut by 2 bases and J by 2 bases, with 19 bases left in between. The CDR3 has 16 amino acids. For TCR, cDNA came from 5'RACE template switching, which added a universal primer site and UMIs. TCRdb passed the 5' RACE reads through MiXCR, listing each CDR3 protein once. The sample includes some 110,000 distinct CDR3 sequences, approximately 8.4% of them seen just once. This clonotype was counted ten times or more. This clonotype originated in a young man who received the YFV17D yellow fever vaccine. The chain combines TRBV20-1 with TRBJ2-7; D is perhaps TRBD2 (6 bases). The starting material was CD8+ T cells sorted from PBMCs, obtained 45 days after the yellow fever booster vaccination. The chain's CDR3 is CSARPQDYLRTYEQYF. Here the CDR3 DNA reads TGCAGTGCTAGACCTCAGGACTACCTAAGAACCTACGAGCAGTACTTC.